The 31 T cell receptor beta chains below come from one sample, sequenced in a study of T cells in localized non-small cell lung cancer. This table comes from immunoSEQ multiplex PCR, and its TCRdb copy is limited to in-frame clones, with some not included. The sample lists about 74,000 clones; about four fifths were seen once. The sequencing here drew on peripheral blood, taken before any cancer treatment. These receptors were collected from a female donor over 55 with stage I lung adenocarcinoma.

The chain has TRBV28 and TRBJ1-4; TRBD1 aligns across 9 bases. V shed 5 bases, J shed 6 bases, and the junction held 7 bases outside the gene matches. The germline V gene has CDR1 MDHEN and CDR2 SYDVKM. The length of the CDR3 is 15 residues. CDR3 region: CASSRTGVGDEKLFF. The CDR3 DNA reads TGTGCCAGCAGTAGGACAGGGGTAGGAGATGAAAAACTGTTTTTT.

This clone has a handful of counts. This chain links TRBV6-1 with TRBJ2-7; 11 nucleotides agree with TRBD2. Trimming removed 3 bases from V and 7 bases from J; junction bases left unmatched: 11. This CDR3 contains 16 residues. Germline-derived CDR1 and CDR2 are MNHNS and SASEGT. CDR3 nucleotide sequence: TGTGCCAGCAGTGATACTAGCGGGGGCCGGTGGGAAGAGCAGTACTTC. It codes for CASSDTSGGRWEEQYF.

The chain links TRBV19 to TRBJ1-2, with a possible D match to TRBD1 (6 bases). V lost 1 base and J 5 bases, leaving 11 bases between the germline ends. The CDR3 spans 14 residues. Germline CDR1 reads LNHDA; CDR2 reads SQIVND (reference sequence). The CDR3 spells CASSIGDRRYGYTF. DNA for the CDR3: TGTGCCAGTAGTATAGGTGACAGGCGGTATGGCTACACCTTC. Complete variable domain (other parts from reference TRBV19 and TRBJ1-2): DGGITQSPKYLFRKEGQNVTLSCEQNLNHDAMYWYRQDPGQGLRLIYYSQIVNDFQKGDIAEGYSVSREKKESFPLTVTSAQKNPTAFYLCASSIGDRRYGYTFGSGTRLTVV.

This chain uses TRBV7-2 with TRBJ1-2; D gene uncertain. The germline gives CDR1 SGHTA, CDR2 FQGNSA. There are 12 residues in the CDR3. V was trimmed by 4 bases and J by 8 bases, leaving 11 bases between them. This CDR3 is CASSSLLFGYTF. The CDR3 DNA is TGTGCCAGCAGCTCCTTGCTGTTCGGCTACACCTTC. Full variable domain (outside the CDR3, taken from reference TRBV7-2 and TRBJ1-2): GAGVSQSPSNKVTEKGKDVELRCDPISGHTALYWYRQSLGQGLEFLIYFQGNSAPDKSGLPSDRFSAERTGGSVSTLTIQRTQQEDSAVYLCASSSLLFGYTFGSGTRLTVV.

Only one count was recorded for this clone. The V and J genes are TRBV2 and TRBJ1-2, with 12 bases fitting TRBD1. This CDR3 has 15 residues. CDR1 and CDR2 from the germline V gene are SNHLY and FYNNEI. V was pared by 4 bases and J by 7 bases, with 7 bases of the junction left unmatched. The CDR3 sequence: CASSGSGTGGLGYTF. In DNA form, the CDR3 reads TGTGCCAGCAGTGGGTCCGGGACAGGGGGCCTTGGCTACACCTTC.

This clone came up a few times. V gene TRBV5-1 combines with J gene TRBJ2-3; D is uncertain. The CDR3 covers 16 residues. CDR1 and CDR2 (germline): SGHRS, YFSETQ. V was trimmed by 4 bases and J by 0 bases, leaving 15 bases between them. The CDR3 region has the DNA TGCGCCAGCAGCCCGCGGCGAGGCTCTAGCACAGATACGCAGTATTTT. Translating gives CASSPRRGSSTDTQYF.

The V call is TRBV5-6, the J call TRBJ1-1; D perhaps matches TRBD1 (5 bases). This CDR3 is built from 13 residues. Germline lookup yields CDR1 SGHDT and CDR2 YYEEEE. V lost 4 bases, J lost 4 bases, and 11 bases lay in between. CDR3 in amino acids: CASSRFDSTEAFF. The CDR3 DNA sequence: TGTGCCAGCAGCAGATTCGACAGCACTGAAGCTTTCTTT. Looking up the rest from reference TRBV5-6 and TRBJ1-1 gives the full variable domain: DAGVTQSPTHLIKTRGQQVTLRCSPKSGHDTVSWYQQALGQGPQFIFQYYEEEERQRGNFPDRFSGHQFPNYSSELNVNALLLGDSALYLCASSRFDSTEAFFGQGTRLTVV.

The genes are TRBV28 and TRBJ2-7; 8 positions agree with TRBD1. Looked up from germline, CDR1 is MDHEN and CDR2 is SYDVKM. V was pared by 6 bases and J by 0 bases, with 16 bases of the junction left unmatched. The CDR3 sequence is 18 residues long. Written as DNA, the CDR3 is TGTGCCAGCAGAGTTGCCGGGACAGGAGCTTTTTCCTCCTACGAGCAGTACTTC. This encodes CASRVAGTGAFSSYEQYF.

The V and J genes are TRBV2 and TRBJ1-1; 12 nucleotides align to TRBD1. The V and J ends lost 3 bases and 7 bases, in that order; junction bases with no gene match: 9. This CDR3 region has 16 residues. The germline gives CDR1 SNHLY, CDR2 FYNNEI. The CDR3 protein is CASSEVGQGAKYEAFF. The CDR3 DNA reads as TGTGCCAGCAGTGAGGTGGGACAGGGGGCAAAATATGAAGCTTTCTTT.

Only a few counts were recorded for this clone. Other nucleotide sequences from this sample produce the same CDR3. The V call is TRBV2, the J call TRBJ1-2; TRBD1 agrees at 7 bases. This CDR3 region has 12 residues. In germline, CDR1 is SNHLY, CDR2 FYNNEI. The junction had 2 bases not matched to a gene; V was cut back by 6 bases and J by 4 bases. The CDR3 loop is CASSGQAYGYTF. The CDR3 bases are TGTGCCAGCAGCGGACAGGCCTATGGCTACACCTTC.

This sequence joins TRBV5-4 and TRBJ1-1; tentatively, D is TRBD1 (6 bases). The CDR3 is 14 amino acids. CDR1 is SGHNT and CDR2 is YYREEE in the germline V gene (reference sequence). Trimming left V 4 bases short and J 4 bases short, with 14 bases between. CDR3 sequence: CASSPKTGSTEAFF. The CDR3, as DNA: TGTGCCAGCAGCCCCAAAACAGGGTCCACTGAAGCTTTCTTT.

CDR3 nucleotide sequence: TGTGCCAGCAGCTTGGGAGGTAGCGGGGGGCGAGGGGAGCAGTTCTTC. Protein product: CASSLGGSGGRGEQFF. This rearrangement joins TRBV5-4 to TRBJ2-1, with 10 bases fitting TRBD2. The CDR3 is 16 residues long. V was clipped by 0 bases and J by 10 bases; unmatched bases: 10. Per the germline V gene, CDR1 is SGHNT and CDR2 is YYREEE (reference sequence).

The chain employs TRBV5-5 and TRBJ1-2, with 8 bases lining up with TRBD1. The germline CDR1 and CDR2 sequences are SGHKS and YYEKEE (reference sequence). With V trimmed by 4 bases and J by 5 bases, 7 bases remained unmatched. The CDR3 length is 14 residues. CDR3: CASSPDRGGYGYTF. Written as DNA, the CDR3 is TGTGCCAGCAGCCCTGACAGGGGAGGATATGGCTACACCTTC. The variable domain in full, completed from reference TRBV5-5 and TRBJ1-2, reads DAGVTQSPTHLIKTRGQQVTLRCSPISGHKSVSWYQQVLGQGPQFIFQYYEKEERGRGNFPDRFSARQFPNYSSELNVNALLLGDSALYLCASSPDRGGYGYTFGSGTRLTVV.

The chain links TRBV2 to TRBJ1-6; 7 bases map to TRBD1. Per the germline V gene, CDR1 is SNHLY and CDR2 is FYNNEI. The J segment lost 10 bases and the V segment lost 4 bases, leaving 7 bases of the junction unmatched. This CDR3 spans 14 amino acids. In DNA form, the CDR3 reads TGTGCCAGCAGTGTAGACAGGGCACACTCACCCCTCCACTTT. Its protein is CASSVDRAHSPLHF.

This rearrangement joins TRBV4-3 to TRBJ2-5, with D perhaps TRBD1 (6 bases). In germline, CDR1 is LGHNA, CDR2 YSLEER. V was pared by 0 bases and J by 5 bases, with 7 bases between. This CDR3 has 13 residues. The CDR3 DNA reads TGCGCCAGCAGCCAAGAGAGGGGGGAGACCCAGTACTTC. Amino acid sequence: CASSQERGETQYF.

This clone was observed a few times. V gene TRBV7-2 combines with J gene TRBJ1-1; the D is unclear. CDR3 length: 14 residues. V lost 4 bases and J lost 0, with 9 bases in between. The germline CDR1 and CDR2 sequences are SGHTA and FQGNSA. CDR3 in amino acids: CASSSVNMNTEAFF. CDR3 in DNA: TGTGCCAGCAGCTCGGTAAACATGAACACTGAAGCTTTCTTT.

This chain uses TRBV15 with TRBJ2-7; TRBD2 agrees at 10 bases. Germline lookup yields CDR1 LNHNV and CDR2 YYDKDF (reference sequence). Germline trimming cut 0 bases from V and 2 bases from J; bases unmatched to any gene: 1. The CDR3 loop spans 15 amino acids. CDR3 loop: CATSRDSGGPYEQYF. The CDR3 DNA follows: TGTGCCACCAGCAGAGATAGCGGGGGGCCCTACGAGCAGTACTTC.

The J gene is TRBJ1-6, the V gene TRBV6-1; D is perhaps TRBD1 (5 bases). Trimming cost V 2 bases and J 10 bases, with 15 bases left between them. The germline CDR1 and CDR2 sequences are MNHNS and SASEGT. There are 15 residues in the CDR3. The CDR3 nucleotides are TGTGCCAGCAGTGAAAGGTGGGGGGTCGGGTCACCCCTCCACTTT. This codes for CASSERWGVGSPLHF.

V is TRBV4-1 and J is TRBJ2-2, with D perhaps matching TRBD1 (5 bases). The germline CDR1 and CDR2 sequences are MGHRA and YSYEKL. This CDR3 is 19 amino acids long. The germline V and J ends were trimmed by 0 bases and 1 base, with 18 bases remaining between them. The CDR3 loop reads CASSQDPPRTRKNTGELFF. Here the CDR3 DNA reads TGCGCCAGCAGCCAAGACCCGCCTCGGACAAGGAAGAACACCGGGGAGCTGTTTTTT.

The chain joins TRBV9 to TRBJ2-3; 7 nucleotides agree with TRBD1. This CDR3 has 15 amino acids. J gave up 2 bases and V 4 bases, and 7 bases lay outside the gene matches. CDR1 is SGDLS, CDR2 YYNGEE, per germline. The CDR3 spells CASSLEGTVTDTQYF. The CDR3 nucleotides read TGTGCCAGCAGCTTAGAAGGGACAGTCACAGATACGCAGTATTTT.

This chain joins TRBV6-1 and TRBJ1-1; D ambiguous. The CDR3 extends over 15 amino acids. V shed 5 bases and J shed 2 bases, with 15 bases lying between them. Germline V CDR1 and CDR2: MNHNS, SASEGT. CDR3 coding DNA: TGTGCCAGCAGTCCCTTAAGTTTAGGAAACACTGAAGCTTTCTTT. Its translation: CASSPLSLGNTEAFF.

This rearrangement joins TRBV6-5 to TRBJ2-3, with D perhaps matching TRBD2 (6 bases). V dropped 4 bases and J dropped 2 bases, with 16 bases sitting between them. This CDR3 region has 16 residues. Germline assignment: CDR1 MNHEY and CDR2 SVGAGI. CDR3 coding DNA: TGTGCCAGCAGTTCCACGCGGGGAGGTAACACAGATACGCAGTATTTT. It is translated as CASSSTRGGNTDTQYF.

The chain couples TRBV6-5 to TRBJ1-5; maybe TRBD1 (6 bases). V was trimmed by 3 bases and J by 6 bases, leaving 12 bases between them. Germline V gene lookup returns CDR1 MNHEY and CDR2 SVGAGI. The length of the CDR3 is 14 residues. The CDR3: CASSYRAGAQPQHF. The CDR3 DNA is TGTGCCAGCAGTTATAGGGCAGGGGCTCAGCCCCAGCATTTT.

The chain carries TRBV7-9 and TRBJ2-1, with 11 bases aligning to TRBD1. The CDR3 runs 18 residues. Germline V CDR1 and CDR2: SEHNR, FQNEAQ (reference sequence). The J segment lost 5 bases and the V segment lost 4 bases, leaving 13 bases of the junction unmatched. The CDR3 protein is CASSSGTGGVAGNNEQFF. The CDR3 region has the DNA TGTGCCAGCAGCTCCGGGACAGGGGGGGTAGCGGGCAACAATGAGCAGTTCTTC.

This clone was found a few times. The rearrangement links TRBV7-2 to TRBJ1-5; D is undetermined. Germline V gene data show CDR1 as SGHTA and CDR2 as FQGNSA. Trimming removed 5 bases at V and 4 bases at J, with 15 bases between. The CDR3 has 15 amino acids. In DNA, the CDR3 is TGTGCCAGCAGCCCTCAGAGCGCGGCAAATCAGCCCCAGCATTTT. Protein sequence: CASSPQSAANQPQHF.

The chain combines TRBV5-8 with TRBJ1-4; no clear D gene. Trimming stripped 4 bases from V and 1 base from J, with 8 bases between. Germline CDR1 SGHTS, CDR2 YDEGEE. The length of the CDR3 is 14 residues. CDR3 sequence reads: CASSPRQTNEKLFF. CDR3 coding DNA: TGTGCCAGCAGCCCCAGGCAAACTAATGAAAAACTGTTTTTT.

The chain carries TRBV5-1 and TRBJ1-2; a possible D gene is TRBD1 (6 bases). Germline V gene sequence: CDR1 SGHRS, CDR2 YFSETQ. This CDR3 is 15 amino acids long. V shed 4 bases and J shed 6 bases, with 19 bases lying between them. CDR3 nucleotide sequence: TGCGCCAGCAGCCTCGTCTCGGGGGGCGCGAATGGCTACACCTTC. Translation gives CASSLVSGGANGYTF.

This clone was detected once. The chain employs TRBV7-9 and TRBJ1-2, with no clear D. Germline CDR1 SEHNR, CDR2 FQNEAQ (reference sequence). This CDR3 spans 15 amino acids. V was shortened by 0 bases and J by 5 bases, with 13 bases between the two germline ends. The CDR3: CASSLASGTNYGYTF. Here the CDR3 DNA reads TGTGCCAGCAGCTTAGCATCTGGCACAAATTATGGCTACACCTTC.

V usage is TRBV6-1 and J usage is TRBJ1-5; TRBD1 matches at 8 bases. The CDR3 consists of 16 residues. V shed 2 bases, J shed 3 bases, and the junction held 6 bases outside the gene matches. The germline V gene encodes CDR1 MNHNS and CDR2 SASEGT. CDR3 protein: CASSEWTGPNNQPQHF. The CDR3 DNA reads as TGTGCCAGCAGTGAATGGACAGGGCCGAACAATCAGCCCCAGCATTTT.

The chain carries TRBV13 and TRBJ2-5, with 12 bases matching TRBD2. V lost 6 bases and J lost 6; bases outside the gene matches: 8. Germline loops: CDR1 PRHDT, CDR2 FYEKMQ (reference sequence). This CDR3 contains 15 residues. The CDR3 DNA sequence: TGTGCCAGCAGTCAAGGGACTAGCGGGTACAAGACCCAGTACTTC. Translating gives CASSQGTSGYKTQYF. Drawing the rest from reference TRBV13 and TRBJ2-5, the complete variable domain is AAGVIQSPRHLIKEKRETATLKCYPIPRHDTVYWYQQGPGQDPQFLISFYEKMQSDKGSIPDRFSAQQFSDYHSELNMSSLELGDSALYFCASSQGTSGYKTQYFGPGTRLLVL.

V is TRBV19 and J is TRBJ2-5, with D perhaps assigned TRBD1 or TRBD2 (5 bases each). The CDR3 runs 14 residues. The germline CDR1 and CDR2 sequences are LNHDA and SQIVND (reference sequence). Trimming pared 4 bases from V and 4 bases from J, leaving 13 bases between. CDR3 region: CASSRSRDRETQYF. In nucleotides, the CDR3 is TGTGCCAGTAGTAGGTCCAGGGACCGAGAGACCCAGTACTTC.